The 28 T cell receptor beta chains presented below share a single source sample, sequenced in a study of blood T cell repertoires in COVID-19 (dated by TCRdb to about 2020). Library preparation used the immunoSEQ multiplex PCR assay. TCRdb mirrors the immuneACCESS table, restricted to in-frame sequences. Some clones are absent from its copies; in checked studies, under half trace to an unresolved V gene, and the reason for the others is unknown. The sample table contains approximately 82,000 clones; only one count was recorded for around 88% of them. Jointly, the top ten make up more than 15% of the sample. The sample was peripheral blood. The receptors were gathered from a woman in her fifties or sixties with acute or convalescent COVID-19.

The table lists this clone with a few counts. The chain joins TRBV6-5 to TRBJ1-1; D is ambiguous. The germline CDR1 and CDR2 sequences are MNHEY and SVGAGI. CDR3 length: 15 amino acids. Trimming shortened V by 4 bases and J by 4 bases, and 16 bases separated the two germline ends. This chain's CDR3 is CASSSMRVFVTEAFF. CDR3 DNA: TGTGCCAGCAGTTCCATGCGGGTTTTCGTCACTGAAGCTTTCTTT.

This chain links TRBV27 with TRBJ2-3; no definite D call. CDR1 is MNHEY and CDR2 is SMNVEV in the germline V gene (reference sequence). This CDR3 is built from 12 residues. The V end lost 5 bases, the J end lost 10 bases, and 13 bases lay between the germline ends. CDR3 nucleotide sequence: TGTGCCAGCAGTCCACAGAGCCAGTCGCAGTATTTT. Residues: CASSPQSQSQYF.

The rearrangement links TRBV4-3 to TRBJ2-6; the D is unclear. V lost 1 base and J lost 0, with 7 bases in between. Germline assignment: CDR1 LGHNA and CDR2 YSLEER. The CDR3 is made up of 16 amino acids. For the CDR3, the DNA is TGCGCCAGCAGCCAAGGCGCTCCCTCTGGGGCCAACGTCCTGACTTTC. Amino acids: CASSQGAPSGANVLTF.

This clone was counted a single time. This chain joins TRBV11-2 and TRBJ2-2; D is unclear. Germline loops: CDR1 SGHAT, CDR2 FQNNGV. The CDR3 length is 17 residues. Deletions cut 5 bases from V and 1 base from J, with 17 bases between. CDR3 in amino acids: CASSRRLTPMNTGELFF. CDR3 in DNA: TGTGCCAGCAGCCGGAGACTTACCCCAATGAACACCGGGGAGCTGTTTTTT.

In its sample, this clone was seen once. The chain is built from TRBV15 and TRBJ1-3; possibly TRBD1 for D (6 bases). This CDR3 region has 13 residues. Germline CDR1 reads LNHNV; CDR2 reads YYDKDF (reference sequence). Trimming stripped 2 bases from V and 9 bases from J, with 11 bases between. This CDR3 is CATSRTQGSTIYF. As DNA, the CDR3 is TGTGCCACCAGCAGAACTCAGGGGAGCACCATATATTTT.

The rearrangement links TRBV29-1 to TRBJ2-1; the match to TRBD1 covers 12 bases. V lost 7 bases and J lost 8; bases outside the gene matches: 9. The germline V gene has CDR1 SQVTM and CDR2 ANQGSEA. CDR3 size: 14 residues. The CDR3 nucleotides are TGCAGCGCCCCGGGACAGGGGGCGTTGGATGAGCAGTTCTTC. As protein: CSAPGQGALDEQFF.

This clone was counted between two and nine times. The chain is built from TRBV3-1 (or the pseudogene TRBV3-2) and TRBJ2-7, with TRBD2 matching over 8 bases. The CDR3 runs 15 residues. In germline, CDR1 is LGHDT, CDR2 YNNKEL (reference sequence). Germline trimming cut 5 bases from V and 1 base from J; bases unmatched to any gene: 7. The CDR3 sequence is CASSFTSGQSYEQYF. CDR3 sequence (DNA): TGTGCCAGCAGCTTTACTAGCGGTCAGTCCTACGAGCAGTACTTC.

This chain joins TRBV11-2 and TRBJ1-1, with 10 bases identical to TRBD1. V shed 5 bases and J 1 base; nucleotides not matched to a gene: 4. CDR1 and CDR2 from the germline V gene are SGHAT and FQNNGV. CDR3 size: 15 residues. CDR3 in amino acids: CASSGRDRGNTEAFF. CDR3 sequence (DNA): TGTGCCAGCAGCGGGAGGGACAGGGGGAACACTGAAGCTTTCTTT.

This chain uses TRBV6-6 with TRBJ1-1, with a tentative D call TRBD1 (6 bases). CDR1 and CDR2 from the germline V gene are MNHNY and SVGAGI (reference sequence). V gave up 4 bases and J gave up 0 bases, with 6 bases separating them. CDR3 length: 13 amino acids. The CDR3 DNA reads as TGTGCCAGCAGTTCAGGGGTGAACACTGAAGCTTTCTTT. Protein sequence: CASSSGVNTEAFF.

This chain connects TRBV5-1 to TRBJ2-1, with TRBD2 matching over 12 bases. CDR1 is SGHRS, CDR2 YFSETQ, per germline. After removal of 9 bases from V and 6 bases from J, the junction contained 19 bases not matched to a gene. The CDR3 is made up of 18 amino acids. CDR3 coding DNA: TGCGCCACCTCGGTCGGGTTACTAGCGGGAGGCACCGGCAATGAGCAGTTCTTC. Amino acids: CATSVGLLAGGTGNEQFF.

The rearrangement links TRBV6-5 to TRBJ1-1, with TRBD1 matching over 8 bases. Germline loops: CDR1 MNHEY, CDR2 SVGAGI. This CDR3 region has 14 residues. J gave up 5 bases and V 6 bases, and 8 bases lay outside the gene matches. The CDR3 nucleotides are TGTGCCAGCAGCCTTGACAGGGGTGGAACTGAAGCTTTCTTT. This translates into CASSLDRGGTEAFF.

V is TRBV18 and J is TRBJ1-1; tentatively, D is TRBD1 (6 bases). This CDR3 is 14 amino acids long. V shed 4 bases and J shed 1 base, with 10 bases lying between them. CDR1 is KGHSH and CDR2 is LQKENI in the germline V gene. The CDR3 coding sequence is TGTGCCAGCTCACAGGACAGCGAGAACACTGAAGCTTTCTTT. The encoded protein is CASSQDSENTEAFF.

This chain links TRBV7-8 with TRBJ1-1, with D unclear. The CDR3 is 13 residues long. CDR1 and CDR2 from the germline V gene are SGHVS and FQNEAQ. V was cut by 8 bases and J by 4 bases, with 14 bases left in between. The CDR3, as DNA: TGTGCCAGCTTAGCATACTCTCTCACTGAAGCTTTCTTT. This encodes CASLAYSLTEAFF.

The chain combines TRBV24-1 with TRBJ2-1, with TRBD1 as a possible D gene (5 bases). The germline CDR1 and CDR2 sequences are KGHDR and SFDVKD. The CDR3 is 16 amino acids. The germline V and J ends were trimmed by 9 bases and 4 bases, with 21 bases remaining between them. CDR3 protein: CATANGQGNNYNEQFF. CDR3 in DNA: TGTGCCACCGCAAACGGCCAGGGAAACAATTACAATGAGCAGTTCTTC.

The chain couples TRBV3-1 (or the pseudogene TRBV3-2) to TRBJ2-7; the D gene is possibly TRBD2 (5 bases). There are 14 residues in the CDR3. Trimming shortened V by 4 bases and J by 3 bases, and 13 bases separated the two germline ends. In germline, CDR1 is LGHDT, CDR2 YNNKEL (reference sequence). As DNA, the CDR3 is TGTGCCAGCAGCCCCGTTGGACTCTACTACGAGCAGTACTTC. The encoded protein is CASSPVGLYYEQYF.

The rearrangement links TRBV5-1 to TRBJ1-2, with D possibly matching TRBD1 (6 bases). The length of the CDR3 is 14 residues. The germline gives CDR1 SGHRS, CDR2 YFSETQ. Trimming took off 4 bases at V and 8 bases at J, with 18 bases between the two ends. Here the CDR3 DNA reads TGCGCCAGCAGCCTACCTACAGGGAATACCGGCTACACCTTC. It specifies CASSLPTGNTGYTF.

This sequence joins TRBV9 and TRBJ2-7; 7 bases are a match to TRBD1. Germline V gene sequence: CDR1 SGDLS, CDR2 YYNGEE. This CDR3 contains 13 residues. With 3 bases clipped from V and 4 bases from J, the junction kept 4 bases outside the gene matches. CDR3 nucleotides: TGTGCCAGCAGCGCGGGGACAGCTTACGAGCAGTACTTC. Amino acids: CASSAGTAYEQYF.

This sequence joins TRBV6-5 and TRBJ1-1; 8 nucleotides align to TRBD1. This CDR3 is 14 amino acids long. V gave up 5 bases and J gave up 4 bases; unmatched junction bases: 6. CDR1 is MNHEY, CDR2 SVGAGI, per germline. The chain's CDR3 is CASSSLTGATEAFF. The CDR3 region has the DNA TGTGCCAGCAGTAGCCTGACAGGGGCCACTGAAGCTTTCTTT.

The CDR3 loop reads CSVSPGQGMNTEAFF. The CDR3 DNA reads TGCAGCGTCTCCCCCGGACAGGGGATGAACACTGAAGCTTTCTTT. The chain couples TRBV29-1 to TRBJ1-1; 9 nucleotides align to TRBD1. V was clipped by 6 bases and J by 0 bases; unmatched bases: 8. Germline CDR1 and CDR2: SQVTM and ANQGSEA. The CDR3 contains 15 residues.

V usage is TRBV7-9 and J usage is TRBJ2-7; 11 nucleotides agree with TRBD1. The V gene's germline CDR1 is SEHNR and CDR2 FQNEAQ (reference sequence). The CDR3 spans 16 residues. V shed 5 bases, J shed 6 bases, and the junction held 12 bases outside the gene matches. The CDR3 spells CASSPRTGGNLREQYF. The CDR3 DNA follows: TGTGCCAGCAGCCCCAGGACAGGGGGCAATTTGCGCGAGCAGTACTTC.

This clone was seen a handful of times. J is TRBJ2-1 and V is TRBV10-2, with TRBD2 matching over 15 bases. The germline V gene encodes CDR1 WSHSY and CDR2 SAAADI. The CDR3 covers 14 residues. V dropped 6 bases and J dropped 8; count of bases not matched to a gene: 2. The DNA for the CDR3 is TGCGCCAGCAGCGGGACTAGCGGGAGGTATGAGCAGTTCTTC. Translated: CASSGTSGRYEQFF.

V is TRBV11-3 and J is TRBJ2-1; 9 bases are a match to TRBD1. CDR3 length equals 15 residues. Germline V gene sequence: CDR1 SGHNT, CDR2 YENEEA. J was trimmed by 4 bases and V by 3 bases; bases with no gene match: 4. CDR3 loop: CASSFGTGIYNEQFF. The DNA for the CDR3 is TGTGCCAGCAGCTTTGGGACAGGGATATACAATGAGCAGTTCTTC. Variable domain in full (rest from reference TRBV11-3 and TRBJ2-1): EAGVVQSPRYKIIEKKQPVAFWCNPISGHNTLYWYLQNLGQGPELLIRYENEEAVDDSQLPKDRFSAERLKGVDSTLKIQPAELGDSAVYLCASSFGTGIYNEQFFGPGTRLTVL.

The rearrangement uses TRBV3-1 (or the pseudogene TRBV3-2) and TRBJ2-5; a weak D match, TRBD1 (5 bases). Trimming shortened V by 4 bases and J by 2 bases, and 17 bases separated the two germline ends. The CDR3 is made up of 16 amino acids. Per germline, CDR1 LGHDT and CDR2 YNNKEL (reference sequence). The CDR3 DNA is TGTGCCAGCAGCCCCTCCGATGCGCGGACACAAGAGACCCAGTACTTC. Amino acid sequence: CASSPSDARTQETQYF.

The rearrangement joins TRBV6-1 to TRBJ1-3, with no clear D. V gave up 2 bases and J gave up 4 bases, with 6 bases separating them. Germline lookup yields CDR1 MNHNS and CDR2 SASEGT. This CDR3 is 13 amino acids long. Written as DNA, the CDR3 is TGTGCCAGCAGTGAAATCAGGGGAAACACCATATATTTT. This sequence encodes CASSEIRGNTIYF.

The chain employs TRBV5-4 and TRBJ1-2, with 8 nucleotides matching TRBD1. Unmatched junction bases numbered 8, after V lost 0 bases and J lost 7 bases. Germline-derived CDR1 and CDR2 are SGHNT and YYREEE (reference sequence). CDR3 length equals 15 residues. CDR3 protein: CASSLAGTGGLGYTF. The CDR3 bases are TGTGCCAGCAGCTTGGCCGGGACAGGCGGCCTTGGCTACACCTTC.

Here the CDR3 DNA reads TGCGCCAGCAGCTTGGGGGTGGGAGGTCCCTCCTACAATGAGCAGTTCTTC. This codes for CASSLGVGGPSYNEQFF. The chain combines TRBV5-1 with TRBJ2-1; D is perhaps TRBD2 (6 bases). In germline, CDR1 is SGHRS, CDR2 YFSETQ. There are 17 residues in the CDR3. Deletions cut 0 bases from V and 0 bases from J, with 13 bases between.

This chain joins TRBV2 and TRBJ1-5, with 7 bases identical to TRBD1. Germline CDR1 SNHLY, CDR2 FYNNEI. The junction had 5 bases not matched to a gene; V was cut back by 6 bases and J by 0 bases. This CDR3 has 15 residues. The CDR3, as DNA: TGTGCCAGCAGGATGACAGGGAATAGCAATCAGCCCCAGCATTTT. Amino acids: CASRMTGNSNQPQHF.

This chain joins TRBV9 and TRBJ2-3; 10 bases map to TRBD2. Germline V gene lookup returns CDR1 SGDLS and CDR2 YYNGEE. The CDR3 sequence is 15 residues long. The V segment lost 4 bases and the J segment 0 bases; nucleotides outside the gene matches: 2. The CDR3 loop is CASSTSGASTDTQYF. The CDR3 nucleotides read TGTGCCAGCAGCACTAGCGGGGCTAGCACAGATACGCAGTATTTT.